This TCR beta chain was recorded in a study of blood T cell repertoires in COVID-19. The CDR3 sequence is 11 residues long. From germline, CDR1 is SGHTS and CDR2 YDEGEE. V gave up 7 bases and J gave up 4 bases, with 8 bases separating them. Those who participated ranged in age from about 18 to 89 years and resided in approximately 26 US areas. As originally analysed: Nucleated cell number was recorded as an estimate derived from reference gene primer amplification. Method: immunoSEQ multiplex PCR; TCRdb's copy keeps in-frame clones and lacks some. V and J calls and clone size come straight from that table; D and trimming were deduced from the DNA. The sample has some 320,000 clones, 85% seen once.

The source is a woman aged 30 to 39 who had been exposed to COVID-19. V gene TRBV5-8 combines with J gene TRBJ1-2; no firm D call. The sample taken for sequencing was PBMCs or T cells enriched from blood (not recorded which). CDR3 bases: TGTGCCAGCGGGCCTTTCTATGGCTACACCTTC. Its protein product is CASGPFYGYTF.